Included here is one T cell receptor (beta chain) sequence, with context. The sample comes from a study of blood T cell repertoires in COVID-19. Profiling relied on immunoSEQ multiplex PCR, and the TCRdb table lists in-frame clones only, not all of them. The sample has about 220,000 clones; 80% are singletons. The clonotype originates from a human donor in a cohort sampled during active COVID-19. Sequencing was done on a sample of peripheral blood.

The CDR3 DNA reads TGTGCCAGTAGTACCCATCGACAGGCGGTGGGCACTGAAGCTTTCTTT. Translating gives CASSTHRQAVGTEAFF. This chain links TRBV19 with TRBJ1-1; TRBD1 might be the D (6 bases). CDR1 and CDR2 (germline): LNHDA, SQIVND (reference sequence). Trimming cost V 4 bases and J 4 bases, with 19 bases left between them. This CDR3 region has 16 residues.